The clone carrying this T cell receptor beta chain was found a few times. What was amplified from RNA transcripts were TCR beta CDR3 regions. HTBI primers drove first-round RT-PCR of the TCR CDR3. Each CDR3 protein is one row after TCRdb ran MiXCR on the multiplex PCR reads. The repertoire holds some 420,000 distinct CDR3 sequences, with about 13% as singletons. The data are from a study of T cells in Graves' hyperthyroidism and ophthalmopathy. CDR1 and CDR2 from the germline V gene are LNHDA and SQIVND (reference sequence). Trimming left V 6 bases short and J 5 bases short, with 9 bases between. This CDR3 spans 12 amino acids.

This receptor was identified in a woman in her late teens or twenties with Graves' hyperthyroidism. Sequencing input: blood. The chain joins TRBV19 to TRBJ2-3; D uncertain. This CDR3 reads CASSPTEDTQYF. CDR3 nucleotide sequence: TGTGCCAGTAGCCCCACCGAAGATACGCAGTATTTT.